This T cell receptor beta chain derives from a study of Ad26.COV2.S vaccination and SARS-CoV-2 variants. Broader study findings: Relative to placebo recipients, vaccine recipients exhibited elevated spike-specific TCR breadth.

Germline-derived CDR1 and CDR2 are MDHEN and SYDVKM. Trimming took 4 bases from V and 0 from J, leaving 16 bases between them. The CDR3 extends over 17 amino acids. Produced via immunoSEQ multiplex PCR; TCRdb's table is partial and in-frame only. Of some 480,000 clones listed, around nine tenths are singletons. Sample treatment: roughly 20 received Ad26.COV2.S at low or high dose, single or two shots; five or six received placebo; per-sample allocation not given. Day 63 after the first vaccine or placebo injection was the time point for sampling. Donor was an adult aged 18-55 years in Boston. Regarding this clone: Its antigen is undetermined.

This specimen was peripheral blood, taken in a trial of Ad26.COV2.S vaccine versus placebo. The receptor's source is a person between 18 and 65 years old who received the Ad26.COV2.S COVID-19 vaccine or a placebo. J is TRBJ2-1 and V is TRBV28, with D perhaps assigned TRBD1 or TRBD2 (5 bases each). CDR3 protein: CASSSMQGEYSYNEQFF. The CDR3 DNA sequence: TGTGCCAGCAGTTCCATGCAAGGGGAGTACTCCTACAATGAGCAGTTCTTC.